This T cell receptor (beta chain) comes out of a study of cytomegalovirus exposure and HLA in healthy donors. Study-wide points: Association of a missense DCLRE1C variant with TCR beta V- and J-gene trimming was reported in a later analysis.

PCR amplification relied on 60 Vbeta primers (plus 13 Jbeta primers). Sequencing used immunoSEQ multiplex PCR; TCRdb keeps in-frame clones, though not all of them. This repertoire includes around 75,000 clones. The CDR3 length is 14 residues. CDR1 is MNHEY, CDR2 SMNVEV, per germline (reference sequence). V was pared by 6 bases and J by 0 bases, with 12 bases between. Remarks on this clone: Its antigen is still unknown.

The chain employs TRBV27 and TRBJ2-7, with a possible D match to TRBD2 (5 bases). The sample consisted of PBMCs. The TCR was taken from a man between 45 and 60 years old in good health and CMV-seropositive. CDR3: CASSPAGSSYEQYF. The CDR3, as DNA: TGTGCCAGCAGCCCTGCGGGTAGCTCCTACGAGCAGTACTTC.